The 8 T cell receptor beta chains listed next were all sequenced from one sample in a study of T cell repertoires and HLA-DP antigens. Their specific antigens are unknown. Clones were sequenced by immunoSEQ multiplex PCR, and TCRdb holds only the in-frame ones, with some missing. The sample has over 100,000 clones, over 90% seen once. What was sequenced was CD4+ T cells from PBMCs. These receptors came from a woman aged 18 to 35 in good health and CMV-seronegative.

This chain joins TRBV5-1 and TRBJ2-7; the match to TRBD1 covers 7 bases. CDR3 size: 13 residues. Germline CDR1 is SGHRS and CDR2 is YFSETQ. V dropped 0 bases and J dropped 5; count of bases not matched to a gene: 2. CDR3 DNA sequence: TGCGCCAGCAGCTTGGACAGGGGAAACGAGCAGTACTTC. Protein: CASSLDRGNEQYF.

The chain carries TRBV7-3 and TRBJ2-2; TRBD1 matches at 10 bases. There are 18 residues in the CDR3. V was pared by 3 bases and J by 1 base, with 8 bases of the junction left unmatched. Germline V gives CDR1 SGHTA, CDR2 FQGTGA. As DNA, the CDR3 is TGTGCCAGCAGCTTCGTAGGGACAGGGGTTATGAACACCGGGGAGCTGTTTTTT. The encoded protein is CASSFVGTGVMNTGELFF. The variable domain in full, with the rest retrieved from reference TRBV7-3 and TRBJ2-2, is GAGVSQTPSNKVTEKGKYVELRCDPISGHTALYWYRQSLGQGPEFLIYFQGTGAADDSGLPNDRFFAVRPEGSVSTLKIQRTERGDSAVYLCASSFVGTGVMNTGELFFGEGSRLTVL.

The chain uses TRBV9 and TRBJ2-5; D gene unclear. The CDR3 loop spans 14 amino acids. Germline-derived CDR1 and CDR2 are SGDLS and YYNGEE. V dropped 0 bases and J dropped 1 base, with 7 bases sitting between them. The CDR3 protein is CASSVDTAQETQYF. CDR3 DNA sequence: TGTGCCAGCAGCGTAGATACAGCCCAAGAGACCCAGTACTTC.

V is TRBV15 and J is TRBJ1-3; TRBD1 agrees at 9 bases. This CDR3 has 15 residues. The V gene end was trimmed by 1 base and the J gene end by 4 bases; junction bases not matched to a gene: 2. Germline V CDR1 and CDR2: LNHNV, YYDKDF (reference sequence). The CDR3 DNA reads TGTGCCACCAGCAGAGCCGGGACAGGGGGAAACACCATATATTTT. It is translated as CATSRAGTGGNTIYF.

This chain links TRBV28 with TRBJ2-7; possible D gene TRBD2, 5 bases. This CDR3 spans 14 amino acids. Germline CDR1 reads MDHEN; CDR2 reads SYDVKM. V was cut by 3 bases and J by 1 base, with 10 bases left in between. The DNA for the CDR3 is TGTGCCAGCAGTTTGGAGGCAGTTTCCTACGAGCAGTACTTC. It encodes CASSLEAVSYEQYF.

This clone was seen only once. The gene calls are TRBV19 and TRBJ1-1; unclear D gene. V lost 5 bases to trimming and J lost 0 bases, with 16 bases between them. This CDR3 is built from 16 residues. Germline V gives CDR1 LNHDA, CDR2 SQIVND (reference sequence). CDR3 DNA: TGTGCCAGTAGTCCTACCGCGGAACTAATGAACACTGAAGCTTTCTTT. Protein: CASSPTAELMNTEAFF. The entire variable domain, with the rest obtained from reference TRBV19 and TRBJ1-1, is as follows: DGGITQSPKYLFRKEGQNVTLSCEQNLNHDAMYWYRQDPGQGLRLIYYSQIVNDFQKGDIAEGYSVSREKKESFPLTVTSAQKNPTAFYLCASSPTAELMNTEAFFGQGTRLTVV.

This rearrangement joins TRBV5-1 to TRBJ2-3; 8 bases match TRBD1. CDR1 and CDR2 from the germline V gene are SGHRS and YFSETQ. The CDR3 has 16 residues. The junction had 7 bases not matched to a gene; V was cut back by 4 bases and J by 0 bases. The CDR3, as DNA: TGCGCCAGCAGCCTCCAGGGGGCGGGGAGCACAGATACGCAGTATTTT. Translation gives CASSLQGAGSTDTQYF.

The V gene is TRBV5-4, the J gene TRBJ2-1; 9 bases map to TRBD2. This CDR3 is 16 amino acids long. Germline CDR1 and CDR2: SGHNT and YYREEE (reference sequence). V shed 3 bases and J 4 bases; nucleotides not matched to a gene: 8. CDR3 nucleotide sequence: TGTGCCAGCAGCTCCCTTCTGCGGGGGGGTTACAATGAGCAGTTCTTC. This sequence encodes CASSSLLRGGYNEQFF. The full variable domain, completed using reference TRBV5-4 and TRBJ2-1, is ETGVTQSPTHLIKTRGQQVTLRCSSQSGHNTVSWYQQALGQGPQFIFQYYREEENGRGNFPPRFSGLQFPNYSSELNVNALELDDSALYLCASSSLLRGGYNEQFFGPGTRLTVL.